This T cell receptor (beta chain) stems from a study of cytomegalovirus exposure and HLA in healthy donors. Findings and limits, study-wide: Testing in vitro showed a few CMV-associated chains specific for CMV antigens. TCR beta chain V- and J-gene trimming was linked, in a later analysis, to a missense variant in DCLRE1C. Cytomegalovirus association was listed for 150 or so TCR beta chains. Indistinguishable V segments, including TRBV6-2 and TRBV6-3, were excluded.

Points on this clone: Its specificity is unknown.

The germline CDR1 and CDR2 sequences are SGHRS and YFSETQ. Trimming removed 0 bases at V and 3 bases at J, with 19 bases between. The CDR3 is 17 residues long. 13 Jbeta primers and 60 Vbeta primers were used for the PCR. Sequenced by immunoSEQ multiplex PCR; TCRdb stores in-frame clones only, minus some. The sample carries about 200,000 clones, around 82% recorded once. The source of this sequence is a woman in her 30s in good health and CMV-seronegative. Sequencing was performed on PBMCs. The chain uses TRBV5-1 and TRBJ2-7; tentative D call: TRBD2 (6 bases). The CDR3 coding sequence is TGCGCCAGCAGCTTGGAGGTTGTCCGGGACTTAGTCTACGAGCAGTACTTC. It yields the protein CASSLEVVRDLVYEQYF.